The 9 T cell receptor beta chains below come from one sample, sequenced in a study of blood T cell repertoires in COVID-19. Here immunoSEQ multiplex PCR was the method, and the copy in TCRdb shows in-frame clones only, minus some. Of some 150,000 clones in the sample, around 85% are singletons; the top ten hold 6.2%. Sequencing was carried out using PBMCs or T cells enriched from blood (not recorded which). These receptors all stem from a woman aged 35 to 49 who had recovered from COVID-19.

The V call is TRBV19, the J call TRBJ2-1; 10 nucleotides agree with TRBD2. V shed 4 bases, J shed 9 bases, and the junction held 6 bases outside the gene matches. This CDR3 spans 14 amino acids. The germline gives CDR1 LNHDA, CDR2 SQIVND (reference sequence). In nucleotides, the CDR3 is TGTGCCAGTAGTACCCTAGCGGGGGCACCTGAGCAGTTCTTC. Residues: CASSTLAGAPEQFF. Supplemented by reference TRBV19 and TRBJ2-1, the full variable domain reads DGGITQSPKYLFRKEGQNVTLSCEQNLNHDAMYWYRQDPGQGLRLIYYSQIVNDFQKGDIAEGYSVSREKKESFPLTVTSAQKNPTAFYLCASSTLAGAPEQFFGPGTRLTVL.

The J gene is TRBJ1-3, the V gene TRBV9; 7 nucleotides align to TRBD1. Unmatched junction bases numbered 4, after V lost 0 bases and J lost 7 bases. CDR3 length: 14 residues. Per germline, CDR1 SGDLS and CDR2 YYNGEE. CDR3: CASSVGDRDNTIYF. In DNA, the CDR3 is TGTGCCAGCAGCGTAGGCGACAGGGACAACACCATATATTTT.

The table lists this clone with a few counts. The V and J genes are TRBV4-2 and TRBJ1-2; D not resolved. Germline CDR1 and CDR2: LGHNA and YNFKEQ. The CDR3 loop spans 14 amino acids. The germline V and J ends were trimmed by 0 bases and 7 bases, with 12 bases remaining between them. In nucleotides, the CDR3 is TGTGCCAGCAGCCAAGAGCGACGATCGGGTGGCTACACCTTC. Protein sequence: CASSQERRSGGYTF.

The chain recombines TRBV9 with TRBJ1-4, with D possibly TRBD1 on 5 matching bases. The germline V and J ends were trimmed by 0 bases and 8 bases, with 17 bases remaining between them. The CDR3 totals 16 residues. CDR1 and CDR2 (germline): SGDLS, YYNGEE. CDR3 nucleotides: TGTGCCAGCAGCGTAGGGGCTAGGGGTCGCGCGGAAAAACTGTTTTTT. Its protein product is CASSVGARGRAEKLFF.

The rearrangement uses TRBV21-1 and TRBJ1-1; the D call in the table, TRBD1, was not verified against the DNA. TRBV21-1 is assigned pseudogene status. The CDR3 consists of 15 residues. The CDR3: CARLTGGHRATEAFF. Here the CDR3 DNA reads TGTGCCAGGCTGACAGGGGGCCACCGAGCCACTGAAGCTTTCTTT.

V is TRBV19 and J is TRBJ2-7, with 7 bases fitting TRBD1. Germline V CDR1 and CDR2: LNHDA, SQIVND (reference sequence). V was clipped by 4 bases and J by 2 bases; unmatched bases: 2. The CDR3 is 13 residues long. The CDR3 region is CASSRDSAYEQYF. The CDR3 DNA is TGTGCCAGTAGTAGGGACAGCGCCTACGAGCAGTACTTC.

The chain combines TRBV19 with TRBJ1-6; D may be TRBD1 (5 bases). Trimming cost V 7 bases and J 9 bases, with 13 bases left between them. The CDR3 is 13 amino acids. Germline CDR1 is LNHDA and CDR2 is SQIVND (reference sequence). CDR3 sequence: CASNGRAGSPLHF. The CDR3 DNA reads TGTGCCAGTAATGGCAGGGCTGGTTCACCCCTCCACTTT. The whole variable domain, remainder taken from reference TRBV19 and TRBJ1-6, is DGGITQSPKYLFRKEGQNVTLSCEQNLNHDAMYWYRQDPGQGLRLIYYSQIVNDFQKGDIAEGYSVSREKKESFPLTVTSAQKNPTAFYLCASNGRAGSPLHFGNGTRLTVT.

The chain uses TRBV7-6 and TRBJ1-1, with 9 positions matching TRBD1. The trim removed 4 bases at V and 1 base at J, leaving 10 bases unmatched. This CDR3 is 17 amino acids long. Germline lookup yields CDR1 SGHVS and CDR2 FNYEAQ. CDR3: CASSSSNRGLGNTEAFF. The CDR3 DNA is TGTGCCAGCAGCTCATCTAACAGGGGGCTTGGGAACACTGAAGCTTTCTTT.

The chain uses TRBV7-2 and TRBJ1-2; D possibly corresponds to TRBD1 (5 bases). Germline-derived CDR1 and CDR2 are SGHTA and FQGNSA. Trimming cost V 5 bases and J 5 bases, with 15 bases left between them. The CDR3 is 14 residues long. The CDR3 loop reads CASSRLQTDYGYTF. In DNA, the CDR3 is TGTGCCAGCAGCCGTCTCCAGACAGATTATGGCTACACCTTC.